This TCR beta chain was identified during a study of OX40 agonist ivuxolimab in advanced cancers. Study-wide context: Partial response was recorded in three patients: one hepatocellular carcinoma and two cutaneous melanoma cases.

V gave up 7 bases and J gave up 7 bases; unmatched junction bases: 21. Germline loops: CDR1 MGHDK, CDR2 SYGVNS. The CDR3 runs 18 residues. Overall study results and limits: More expanded clones were found, on average, in CD8+ than in CD4+ T cells. Clonal expansion by week 6 occurred in CD4+ and CD8+ blood T cells (at 0.1 to 3.0 mg/kg).

Libraries were prepared by immunoSEQ multiplex PCR; TCRdb keeps only in-frame clonotypes and omits some of them. Of over 95,000 clones in the sample, roughly four fifths were seen once. To note about this clone: The antigen remains undetermined.

Autoimmune disease history or systemic immunosuppression excluded patients. The sequencing used CD4+ or CD8+ T cells sorted from blood, collected in a trial of the OX40 agonist ivuxolimab. The receptor was derived from an adult with an advanced solid tumor such as melanoma, head and neck, liver or kidney cancer. The chain recombines TRBV25-1 with TRBJ2-1; 8 bases fit TRBD1. DNA of the CDR3: TGTGCCAGCATGTCAGAAGGACCCGACAGGGGAAGACTTAATGAGCAGTTCTTC. As protein: CASMSEGPDRGRLNEQFF.